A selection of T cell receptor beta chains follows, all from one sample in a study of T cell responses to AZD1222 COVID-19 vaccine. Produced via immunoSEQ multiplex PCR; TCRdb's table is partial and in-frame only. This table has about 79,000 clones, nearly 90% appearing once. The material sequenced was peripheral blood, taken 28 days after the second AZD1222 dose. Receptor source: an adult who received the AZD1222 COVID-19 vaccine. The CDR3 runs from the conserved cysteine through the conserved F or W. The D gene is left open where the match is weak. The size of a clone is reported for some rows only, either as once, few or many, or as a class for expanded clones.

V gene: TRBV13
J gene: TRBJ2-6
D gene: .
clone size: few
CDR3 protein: CASSLGPLSNVLTF
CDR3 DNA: TGTGCCAGCAGCTTAGGCCCCCTTAGCAACGTCCTGACTTTC

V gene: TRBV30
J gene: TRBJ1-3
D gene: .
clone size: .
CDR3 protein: CAWAGLSGNTIYF
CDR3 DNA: TGTGCCTGGGCGGGCCTCTCTGGAAACACCATATATTTT

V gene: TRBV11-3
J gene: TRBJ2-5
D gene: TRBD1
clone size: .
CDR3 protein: CASSLGDRGKTQYF
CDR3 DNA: TGTGCCAGCAGCTTAGGGGACAGGGGGAAGACCCAGTACTTC

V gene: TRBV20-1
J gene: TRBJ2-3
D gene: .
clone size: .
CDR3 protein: CSAERTDTQYF
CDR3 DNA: TGCAGTGCTGAGCGGACAGATACGCAGTATTTT

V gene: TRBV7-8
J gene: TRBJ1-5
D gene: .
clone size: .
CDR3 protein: CASSLSQGDSNQPQHF
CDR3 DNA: TGTGCCAGCAGCCTCTCCCAGGGTGATAGCAATCAGCCCCAGCATTTT

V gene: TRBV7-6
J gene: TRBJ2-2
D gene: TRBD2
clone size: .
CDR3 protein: CASSLGGRAGYGELFF
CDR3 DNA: TGTGCCAGCAGCTTAGGTGGGAGGGCCGGTTACGGGGAGCTGTTTTTT

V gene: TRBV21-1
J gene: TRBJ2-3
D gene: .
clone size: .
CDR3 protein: CASSKEWLPLITDTQYF
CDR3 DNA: TGTGCCAGCAGCAAAGAATGGCTACCCCTTATCACAGATACGCAGTATTTT

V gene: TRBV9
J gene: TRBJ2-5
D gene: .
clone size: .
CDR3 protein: CASSVSRLGGETQYF
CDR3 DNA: TGTGCCAGCAGCGTTTCCCGACTTGGGGGAGAGACCCAGTACTTC

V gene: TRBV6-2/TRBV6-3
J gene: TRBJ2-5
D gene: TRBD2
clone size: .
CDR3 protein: CASSSHQTSQETQYF
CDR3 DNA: TGTGCCAGCAGTTCCCATCAGACTAGCCAGGAGACCCAGTACTTC

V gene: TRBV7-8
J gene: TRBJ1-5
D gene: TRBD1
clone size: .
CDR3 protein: CASSWGQGSNQPQHF
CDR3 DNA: TGTGCCAGCAGCTGGGGACAGGGGAGCAATCAGCCCCAGCATTTT

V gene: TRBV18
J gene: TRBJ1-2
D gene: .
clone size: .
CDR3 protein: CASSPLAGDHGYTF
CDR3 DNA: TGTGCCAGCTCACCACTAGCGGGAGATCATGGCTACACCTTC